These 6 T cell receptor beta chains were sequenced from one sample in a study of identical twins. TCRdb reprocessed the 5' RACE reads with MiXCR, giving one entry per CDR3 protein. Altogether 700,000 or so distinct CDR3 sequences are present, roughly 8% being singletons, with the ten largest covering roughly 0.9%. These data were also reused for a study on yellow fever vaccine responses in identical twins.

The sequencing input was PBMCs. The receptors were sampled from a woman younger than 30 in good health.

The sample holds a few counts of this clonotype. The CDR3 coding sequence is TGTGCCAGCAGCCGACTCGATGGGGGCACAGATACGCAGTATTTT. Its translation is CASSRLDGGTDTQYF. The chain combines TRBV7-6 with TRBJ2-3; the D is unclear. The V gene's germline CDR1 is SGHVS and CDR2 FNYEAQ. The ends were cut back, 5 bases at V and 1 base at J, with 13 bases in the middle. This CDR3 contains 15 residues.

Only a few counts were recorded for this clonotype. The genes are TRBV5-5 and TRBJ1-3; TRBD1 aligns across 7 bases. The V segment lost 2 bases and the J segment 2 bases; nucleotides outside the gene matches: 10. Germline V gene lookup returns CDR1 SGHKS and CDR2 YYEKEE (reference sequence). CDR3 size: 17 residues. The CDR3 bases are TGTGCCAGCAGCTTACACCCGGGGACAGAGACTGGAAACACCATATATTTT. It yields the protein CASSLHPGTETGNTIYF.

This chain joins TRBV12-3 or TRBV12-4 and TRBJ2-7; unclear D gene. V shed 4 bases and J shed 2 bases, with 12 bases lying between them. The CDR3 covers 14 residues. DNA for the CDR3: TGTGCCAGCAGTTCAACGGACGAGGCCTACGAGCAGTACTTC. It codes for CASSSTDEAYEQYF.

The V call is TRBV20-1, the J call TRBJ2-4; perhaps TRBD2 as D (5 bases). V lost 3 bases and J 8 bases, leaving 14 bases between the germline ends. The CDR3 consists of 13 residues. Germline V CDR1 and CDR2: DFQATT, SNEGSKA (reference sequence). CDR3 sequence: CSARKDPGDIQYF. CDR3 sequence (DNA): TGCAGTGCTAGGAAGGACCCCGGGGACATTCAGTACTTC.

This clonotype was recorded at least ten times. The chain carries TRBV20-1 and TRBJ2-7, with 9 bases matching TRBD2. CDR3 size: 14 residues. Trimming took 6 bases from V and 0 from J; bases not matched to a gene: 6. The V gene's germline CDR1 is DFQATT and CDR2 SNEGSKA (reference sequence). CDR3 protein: CSALAGAPSYEQYF. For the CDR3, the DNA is TGCAGTGCATTAGCGGGAGCGCCCTCCTACGAGCAGTACTTC.

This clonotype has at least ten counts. This chain's CDR3 is CASSRRERLSDTQYF. The CDR3 DNA follows: TGTGCCAGCAGCCGGCGGGAGAGACTTTCTGATACGCAGTATTTT. V and J are TRBV12-3 or TRBV12-4 and TRBJ2-3; 7 bases match TRBD2. The CDR3 is 15 amino acids. Trimming took 6 bases from V and 6 from J; bases not matched to a gene: 12.